This T cell receptor beta chain stems from a study of blood T cell repertoires in COVID-19. Study-level background: Acute and convalescent COVID-19 specimens originated in the United States, Italy and Spain. Sources were T cells, B-cell-depleted T cells, or PBMCs; the material itself was cDNA or gDNA.

Germline values: CDR1 SGHNT, CDR2 YENEEA. The CDR3 runs to 17 residues. Trimming shortened V by 7 bases and J by 1 base, and 21 bases separated the two germline ends. The authors' processing: Amplification with reference gene primers provided the estimates of nucleated cell counts. Clones were sequenced by immunoSEQ multiplex PCR, and TCRdb holds only the in-frame ones, with some missing. Clone size and the V and J calls come from that table; the DNA yielded D and trimming. The sample comprises under 550,000 clones, about 87% of which are singletons, and roughly 0.84% rests with the top ten. Followed longitudinally, the Seattle patients had been enrolled during active infection.

Sequenced sample: peripheral blood. This receptor was identified in a young man with COVID-19, enrolled during active disease. V is TRBV11-3 and J is TRBJ2-3; possible D gene TRBD1, 6 bases. The CDR3 nucleotides are TGTGCCAGCACCCTTGGCTATGGGGCAGGGGGCACAGATACGCAGTATTTT. It specifies CASTLGYGAGGTDTQYF.